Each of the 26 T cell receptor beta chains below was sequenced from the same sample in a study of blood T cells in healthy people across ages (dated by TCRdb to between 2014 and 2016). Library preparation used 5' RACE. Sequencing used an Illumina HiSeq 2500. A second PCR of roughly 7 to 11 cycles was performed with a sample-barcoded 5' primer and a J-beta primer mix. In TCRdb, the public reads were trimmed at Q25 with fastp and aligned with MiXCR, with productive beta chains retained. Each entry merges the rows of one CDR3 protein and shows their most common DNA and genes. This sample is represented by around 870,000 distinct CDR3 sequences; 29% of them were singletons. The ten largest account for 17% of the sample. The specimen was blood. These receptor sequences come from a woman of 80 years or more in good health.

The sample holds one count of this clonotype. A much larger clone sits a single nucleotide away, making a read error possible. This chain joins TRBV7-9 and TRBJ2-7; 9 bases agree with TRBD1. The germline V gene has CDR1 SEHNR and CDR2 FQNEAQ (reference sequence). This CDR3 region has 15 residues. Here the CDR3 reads CVSSQGQGSSYEQYF. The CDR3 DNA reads TGTGTCAGCAGCCAGGGACAGGGAAGCTCCTACGAGCAGTACTTC. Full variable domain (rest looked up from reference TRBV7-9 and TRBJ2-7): DTGVSQNPRHKITKRGQNVTFRCDPISEHNRLYWYRQTLGQGPEFLTYFQNEAQLEKSRLLSDRFSAERPKGSFSTLEIQRTEQGDSAMYLCVSSQGQGSSYEQYFGPGTRLTVT.

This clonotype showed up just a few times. CDR3: CASSGLDRGNNNEQFF. The CDR3 region has the DNA TGTGCCAGCAGCGGATTAGACAGGGGGAATAACAATGAGCAGTTCTTC. The chain joins TRBV5-6 to TRBJ2-1; 9 positions agree with TRBD1. The V segment lost 4 bases and the J segment 5 bases; nucleotides outside the gene matches: 10. The CDR3 is 16 amino acids. The germline V gene has CDR1 SGHDT and CDR2 YYEEEE.

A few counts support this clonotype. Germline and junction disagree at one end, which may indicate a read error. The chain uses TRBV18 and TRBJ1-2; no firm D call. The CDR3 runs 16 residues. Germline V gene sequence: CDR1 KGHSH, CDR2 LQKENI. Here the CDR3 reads CASSPIPSGSNCGYTF. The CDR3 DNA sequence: TGTGCCAGCTCACCTATCCCCTCGGGATCCAACTGTGGCTACACCTTC. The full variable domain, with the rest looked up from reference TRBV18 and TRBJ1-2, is NAGVMQNPRHLVRRRGQEARLRCSPMKGHSHVYWYRQLPEEGLKFMVYLQKENIIDESGMPKERFSAEFPKEGPSILRIQQVVRGDSAAYFCASSPIPSGSNCGYTFGSGTRLTVV.

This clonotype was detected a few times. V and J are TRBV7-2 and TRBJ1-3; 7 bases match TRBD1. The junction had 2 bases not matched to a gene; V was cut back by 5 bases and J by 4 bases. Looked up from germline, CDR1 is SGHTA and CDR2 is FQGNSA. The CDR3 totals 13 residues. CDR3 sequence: CASSQGQGNTIYF. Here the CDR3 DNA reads TGTGCCAGCAGCCAGGGACAGGGAAACACCATATATTTT.

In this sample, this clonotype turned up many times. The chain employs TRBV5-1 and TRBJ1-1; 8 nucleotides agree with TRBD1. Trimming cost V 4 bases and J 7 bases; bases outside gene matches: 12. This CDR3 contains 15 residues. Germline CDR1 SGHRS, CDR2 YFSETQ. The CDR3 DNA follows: TGCGCCAGCAGCCCAACAACAGGGGGGGGCTATGAAGCTTTCTTT. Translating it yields CASSPTTGGGYEAFF.

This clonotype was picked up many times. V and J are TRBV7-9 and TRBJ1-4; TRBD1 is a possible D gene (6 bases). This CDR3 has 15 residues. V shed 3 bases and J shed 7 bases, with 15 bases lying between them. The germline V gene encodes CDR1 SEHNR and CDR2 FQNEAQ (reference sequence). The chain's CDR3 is CASSFTGQGSEKLFF. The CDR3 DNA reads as TGTGCCAGCAGCTTTACAGGGCAGGGAAGTGAAAAACTGTTTTTT.

The CDR3 here is CASSGAGDTDTQYF. The CDR3 bases are TGTGCCAGCTCGGGTGCGGGCGACACAGATACGCAGTATTTT. The V and J genes are TRBV6-2 or TRBV6-3 and TRBJ2-3; maybe TRBD2 (5 bases). The V gene lost 8 bases and the J gene lost 2 bases, with 14 bases spanning the gap. Germline lookup yields CDR1 MNHEY and CDR2 SVGEGT. This CDR3 has 14 residues.

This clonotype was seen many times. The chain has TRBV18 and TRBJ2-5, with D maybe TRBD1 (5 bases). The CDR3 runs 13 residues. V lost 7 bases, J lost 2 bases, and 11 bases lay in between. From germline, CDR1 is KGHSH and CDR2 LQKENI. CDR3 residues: CASLRTPQETQYF. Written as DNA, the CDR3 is TGTGCCAGCTTACGGACACCACAAGAGACCCAGTACTTC.

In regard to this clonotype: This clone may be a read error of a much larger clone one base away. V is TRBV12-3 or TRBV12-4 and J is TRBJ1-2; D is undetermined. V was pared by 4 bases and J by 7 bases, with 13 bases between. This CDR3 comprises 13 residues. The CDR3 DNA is TGTGCCAGCAGTTCCGGAGTTATGAGTGGCTACACCTTC. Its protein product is CASSSGVMSGYTF.

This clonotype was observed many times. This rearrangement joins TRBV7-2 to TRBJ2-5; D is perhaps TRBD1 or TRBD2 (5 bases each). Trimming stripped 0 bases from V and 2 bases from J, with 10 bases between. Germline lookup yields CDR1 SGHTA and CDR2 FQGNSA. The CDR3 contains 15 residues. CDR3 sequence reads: CASSLAGTFQETQYF. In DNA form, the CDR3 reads TGTGCCAGCAGCTTAGCGGGGACCTTTCAAGAGACCCAGTACTTC.

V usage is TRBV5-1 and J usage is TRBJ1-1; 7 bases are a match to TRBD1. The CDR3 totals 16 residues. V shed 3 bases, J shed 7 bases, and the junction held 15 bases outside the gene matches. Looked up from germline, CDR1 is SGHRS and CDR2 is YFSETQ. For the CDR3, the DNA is TGCGCCAGCAGCTCCCCAGGCCACAGGGGACTTAGTGAAGCTTTCTTT. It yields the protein CASSSPGHRGLSEAFF.

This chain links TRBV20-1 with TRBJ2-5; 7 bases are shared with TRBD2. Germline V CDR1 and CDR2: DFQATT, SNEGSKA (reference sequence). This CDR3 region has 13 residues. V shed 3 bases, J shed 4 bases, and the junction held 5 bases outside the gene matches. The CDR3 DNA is TGCAGTGCTAGGGGGACTACCCTAGAGACCCAGTACTTC. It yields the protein CSARGTTLETQYF.

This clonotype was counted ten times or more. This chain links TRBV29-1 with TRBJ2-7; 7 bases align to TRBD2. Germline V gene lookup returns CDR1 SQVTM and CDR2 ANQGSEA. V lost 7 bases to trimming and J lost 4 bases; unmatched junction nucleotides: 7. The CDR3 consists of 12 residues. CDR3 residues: CSAAGLRYEQYF. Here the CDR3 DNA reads TGCAGCGCTGCGGGACTAAGGTACGAGCAGTACTTC.

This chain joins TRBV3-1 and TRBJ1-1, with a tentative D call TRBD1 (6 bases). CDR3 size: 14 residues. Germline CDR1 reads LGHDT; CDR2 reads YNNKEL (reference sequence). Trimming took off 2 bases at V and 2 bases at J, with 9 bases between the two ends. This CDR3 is CASSQLQGNTEAFF. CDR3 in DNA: TGTGCCAGCAGCCAACTACAGGGTAACACTGAAGCTTTCTTT.

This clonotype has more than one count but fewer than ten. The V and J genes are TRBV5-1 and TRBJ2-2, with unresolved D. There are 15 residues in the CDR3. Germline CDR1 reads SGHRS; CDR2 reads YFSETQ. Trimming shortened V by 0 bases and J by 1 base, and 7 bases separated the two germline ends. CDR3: CASSLVRLNTGELFF. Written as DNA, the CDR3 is TGCGCCAGCAGCTTGGTTCGATTGAACACCGGGGAGCTGTTTTTT.

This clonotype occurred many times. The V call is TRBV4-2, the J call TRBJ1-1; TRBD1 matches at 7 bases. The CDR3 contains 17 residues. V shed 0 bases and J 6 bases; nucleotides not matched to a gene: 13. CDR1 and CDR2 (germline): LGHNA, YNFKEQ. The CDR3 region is CASSQEGLGGPGAEAFF. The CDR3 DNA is TGTGCCAGCAGCCAAGAGGGATTAGGGGGCCCCGGGGCTGAAGCTTTCTTT.

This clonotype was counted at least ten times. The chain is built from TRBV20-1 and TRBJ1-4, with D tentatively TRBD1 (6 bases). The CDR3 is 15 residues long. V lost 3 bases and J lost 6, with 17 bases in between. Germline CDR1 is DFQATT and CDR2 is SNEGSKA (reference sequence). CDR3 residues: CSARERGRGDEKLFF. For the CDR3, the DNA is TGCAGTGCTAGGGAGCGGGGGCGCGGAGATGAAAAACTGTTTTTT.

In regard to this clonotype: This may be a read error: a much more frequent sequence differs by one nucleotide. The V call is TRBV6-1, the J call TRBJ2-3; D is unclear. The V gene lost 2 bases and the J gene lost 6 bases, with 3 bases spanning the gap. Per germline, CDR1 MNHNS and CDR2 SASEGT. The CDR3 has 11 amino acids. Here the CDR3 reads CASSEPDTQYF. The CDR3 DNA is TGTGCCAGCAGTGAACCCGATACGCAGTATTTT.

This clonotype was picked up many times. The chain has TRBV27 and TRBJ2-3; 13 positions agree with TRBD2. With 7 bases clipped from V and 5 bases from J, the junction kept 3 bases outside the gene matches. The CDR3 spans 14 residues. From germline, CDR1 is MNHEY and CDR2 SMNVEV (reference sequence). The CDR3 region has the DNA TGTGCCAGCAATGGACTAGCGGGGGTAGATACGCAGTATTTT. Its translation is CASNGLAGVDTQYF.

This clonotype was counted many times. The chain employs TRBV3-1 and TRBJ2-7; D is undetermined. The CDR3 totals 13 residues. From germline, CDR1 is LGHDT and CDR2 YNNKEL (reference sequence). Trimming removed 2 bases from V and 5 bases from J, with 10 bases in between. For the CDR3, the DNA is TGTGCCAGCAGCCAAAAGCCGCCCCACGAGCAGTACTTC. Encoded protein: CASSQKPPHEQYF.

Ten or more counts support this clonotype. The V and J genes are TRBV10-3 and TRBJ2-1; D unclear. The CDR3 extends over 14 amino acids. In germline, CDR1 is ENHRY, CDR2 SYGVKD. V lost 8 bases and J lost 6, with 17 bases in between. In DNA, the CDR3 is TGTGCCATCGCCGACCCTACGGAGAGCAATGAGCAGTTCTTC. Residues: CAIADPTESNEQFF.

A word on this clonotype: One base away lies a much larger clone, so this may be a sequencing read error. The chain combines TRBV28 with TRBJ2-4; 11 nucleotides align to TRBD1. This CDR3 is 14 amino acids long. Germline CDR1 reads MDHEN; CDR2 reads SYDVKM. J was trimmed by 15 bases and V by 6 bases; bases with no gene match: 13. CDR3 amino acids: CASSGQGAINERYF. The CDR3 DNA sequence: TGTGCCAGCAGCGGACAGGGGGCCATAAACGAGCGGTACTTC.

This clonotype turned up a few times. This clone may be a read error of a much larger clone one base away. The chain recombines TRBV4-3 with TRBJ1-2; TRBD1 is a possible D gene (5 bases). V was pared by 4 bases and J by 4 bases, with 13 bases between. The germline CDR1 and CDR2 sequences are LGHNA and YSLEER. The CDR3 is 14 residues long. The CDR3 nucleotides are TGCGCCAGCAGCCGGGACGGGGTGGGCTATGGCTACACCTTC. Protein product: CASSRDGVGYGYTF.

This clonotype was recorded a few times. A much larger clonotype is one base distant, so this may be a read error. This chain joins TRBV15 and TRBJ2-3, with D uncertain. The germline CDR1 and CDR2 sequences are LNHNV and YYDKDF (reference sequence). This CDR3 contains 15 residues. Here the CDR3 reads CATSRGQGVADSQYF. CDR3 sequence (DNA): TGTGCCACCAGCAGAGGACAAGGCGTGGCAGATTCGCAGTATTTT.

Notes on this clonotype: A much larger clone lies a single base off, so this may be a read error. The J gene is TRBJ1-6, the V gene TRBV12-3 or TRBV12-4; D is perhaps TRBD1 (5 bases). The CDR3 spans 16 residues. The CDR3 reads CAGSLADQGVRSPLHF. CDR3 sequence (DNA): TGTGCCGGCAGTTTAGCCGACCAGGGTGTTCGTTCACCCCTCCACTTT.

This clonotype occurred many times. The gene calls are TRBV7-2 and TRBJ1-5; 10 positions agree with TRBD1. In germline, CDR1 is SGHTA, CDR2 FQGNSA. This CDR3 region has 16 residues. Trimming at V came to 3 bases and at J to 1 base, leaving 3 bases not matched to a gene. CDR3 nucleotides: TGTGCCAGCAGCTTGGGGGGACAGGGGAGCAATCAGCCCCAGCATTTT. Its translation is CASSLGGQGSNQPQHF. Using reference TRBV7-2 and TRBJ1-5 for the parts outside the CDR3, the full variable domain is GAGVSQSPSNKVTEKGKDVELRCDPISGHTALYWYRQSLGQGLEFLIYFQGNSAPDKSGLPSDRFSAERTGGSVSTLTIQRTQQEDSAVYLCASSLGGQGSNQPQHFGDGTRLSIL.